Listed below are T cell receptor beta chains from one sample, sequenced in a study of T cells in Graves' hyperthyroidism and ophthalmopathy. Each CDR3 protein is one row after TCRdb ran MiXCR on the multiplex PCR reads. The sample carries more than 550,000 distinct CDR3 sequences, roughly a sixth recorded once. Material: blood. Every receptor here comes from a woman between 45 and 65 years old with Graves' hyperthyroidism that later progressed to Graves' ophthalmopathy. The CDR3 runs from the conserved cysteine through the conserved F or W. D genes are given only for firm matches. Size is stated for part of the rows, as once, few or many counts, or as a class when the clone is expanded.

j_call | v_call | d_call | clone_size | cdr3_aa | cdr3_nt
TRBJ2-2 | TRBV3-1 | - | many | CASSQRLGGELFF | TGTGCCAGCAGCCAACGACTCGGCGGGGAGCTGTTTTTT
TRBJ2-2 | TRBV6-1 | - | few | CASSELLSEGTGELFF | TGTGCCAGCAGTGAACTTCTTAGCGAAGGCACCGGGGAGCTGTTTTTT
TRBJ2-3 | TRBV20-1 | - | many | CSADSRGHTGDTQYF | TGCAGTGCCGACAGTAGGGGACACACGGGGGATACGCAGTATTTT
TRBJ1-1 | TRBV6-5 | - | many | CASSYSTGNTEAFF | TGTGCCAGCAGTTACTCTACCGGGAACACTGAAGCTTTCTTT
TRBJ1-4 | TRBV3-1 | - | many | CASSQAGDGNEKLFF | TGTGCCAGCAGCCAAGCGGGGGATGGGAATGAAAAACTGTTTTTT
TRBJ2-1 | TRBV11-3 | TRBD1 | few | CASSLDPRQGAVTEFF | TGTGCCAGCAGCTTAGATCCCAGACAGGGGGCCGTGACGGAGTTCTTC
TRBJ2-2 | TRBV5-1 | - | - | CASRGGDGSNTGELFF | TGCGCCAGCAGAGGTGGGGACGGATCGAACACCGGGGAGCTGTTTTTT
TRBJ2-3 | TRBV5-1 | TRBD2 | many | CASSRGGDTSGDTQYF | TGCGCCAGCAGCCGCGGGGGGGACACCTCCGGGGATACGCAGTATTTT
TRBJ2-7 | TRBV2 | - | few | CASAAQQSSYEQYF | TGTGCCAGCGCGGCGCAGCAGAGCTCCTACGAGCAGTACTTC
TRBJ1-2 | TRBV3-1 | TRBD1 | many | CASSQPQGGGYTF | TGTGCCAGCAGCCAGCCACAGGGGGGCGGCTACACCTTC
TRBJ1-2 | TRBV12-3/TRBV12-4 | - | many | CASSFSGNDYGYTF | TGTGCCAGCAGTTTTTCTGGGAACGACTATGGCTACACCTTC
TRBJ2-3 | TRBV3-1 | TRBD2 | few | CASSPRLAGGFTDTQYF | TGTGCCAGCAGCCCCCGACTAGCGGGGGGGTTCACAGATACGCAGTATTTT
TRBJ1-1 | TRBV30 | - | many | CAWSRGETEAFF | TGTGCCTGGAGCAGGGGAGAGACTGAAGCTTTCTTT
TRBJ2-3 | TRBV20-1 | TRBD1 | few | CSASIARPTGGTDTQYF | TGCAGTGCTAGTATCGCCCGGCCGACAGGGGGTACAGATACGCAGTATTTT
TRBJ1-4 | TRBV3-1 | - | many | CASSRPPDTPERKLFF | TGTGCCAGCAGCCGCCCCCCGGACACACCTGAGAGAAAACTGTTTTTT
TRBJ2-3 | TRBV11-2 | - | many | CASSLLGGGSDTQYF | TGTGCCAGCAGCTTATTAGGTGGGGGGTCAGATACGCAGTATTTT
TRBJ1-4 | TRBV16 | - | - | CASSQFSQNEKLFF | TGTGCCAGCAGCCAATTTTCGCAGAATGAAAAACTGTTTTTT
TRBJ2-7 | TRBV2 | TRBD1 | many | CASRLTGGSYEQYF | TGTGCCAGCAGGCTGACAGGGGGCTCCTACGAGCAGTACTTC
TRBJ1-2 | TRBV3-1 | TRBD1 | - | CASSHDRVHGYTF | TGTGCCAGCAGCCACGACAGGGTCCATGGCTACACCTTC
TRBJ2-3 | TRBV7-2 | - | few | CASSLRHYTDTQYF | TGTGCCAGCAGCTTACGACACTACACAGATACGCAGTATTTT
TRBJ1-4 | TRBV7-9 | - | many | CASSLVNEKLFF | TGTGCCAGCAGCTTAGTTAATGAAAAACTGTTTTTT
TRBJ2-4 | TRBV11-2 | - | few | CASSLVWGAGWENIQYF | TGTGCCAGCAGCTTAGTTTGGGGGGCAGGGTGGGAAAACATTCAGTACTTC
TRBJ1-1 | TRBV20-1 | - | many | CSAKGQTKAFF | TGCAGTGCTAAAGGACAAACCAAAGCTTTCTTT
TRBJ2-1 | TRBV14 | TRBD2 | - | CASSFVSGGYNEQFF | TGTGCCAGCAGCTTCGTTAGCGGGGGGTACAATGAGCAGTTCTTC
TRBJ2-3 | TRBV20-1 | TRBD2 | many | CSATGPSLAGVLLVTDTQYF | TGCAGTGCCACCGGGCCTTCCCTAGCGGGGGTCTTGCTTGTCACAGATACGCAGTATTTT
TRBJ2-4 | TRBV3-1 | - | - | CASSQDRPRAKNIQYF | TGTGCCAGCAGCCAAGACCGCCCGAGGGCCAAAAACATTCAGTACTTC
TRBJ2-7 | TRBV6-1 | TRBD1 | many | CASSQGTGGSYEQYF | TGTGCCAGCAGTCAAGGGACAGGGGGATCCTACGAGCAGTACTTC
TRBJ1-1 | TRBV3-1 | - | many | CASSQVATDNTEAFF | TGTGCCAGCAGCCAAGTCGCGACGGATAACACTGAAGCTTTCTTT
TRBJ1-2 | TRBV2 | TRBD1 | few | CASMSGTGYDYGYTF | TGTGCCAGCATGTCCGGGACAGGGTACGACTATGGCTACACCTTC
TRBJ1-1 | TRBV6-1 | TRBD1 | - | CATGTENTEAFF | TGTGCCACCGGGACAGAGAACACTGAAGCTTTCTTT
TRBJ2-1 | TRBV24-1 | TRBD1 | - | CATSEAGTGKYEQFF | TGTGCCACCAGTGAAGCCGGGACAGGGAAGTATGAGCAGTTCTTC
TRBJ2-1 | TRBV7-9 | - | many | CASSGSGTPYNEQFF | TGTGCCAGCAGCGGTTCCGGGACCCCCTACAATGAGCAGTTCTTC
TRBJ2-5 | TRBV11-2 | - | many | CASSFRLLETQYF | TGTGCCAGCAGCTTCCGGCTTCTGGAGACCCAGTACTTC
TRBJ2-3 | TRBV4-2 | TRBD2 | few | CASSRTSGGSSTDTQYF | TGTGCCAGCAGCCGAACTAGCGGGGGGAGTAGCACAGATACGCAGTATTTT
TRBJ2-1 | TRBV9 | - | few | CASSPPAGSYNEQFF | TGTGCCAGCAGCCCCCCGGCGGGGTCGTACAATGAGCAGTTCTTC
TRBJ2-5 | TRBV9 | TRBD2 | - | CASSVEQRGAQETQYF | TGTGCCAGCAGCGTAGAACAGCGGGGGGCACAAGAGACCCAGTACTTC
TRBJ1-5 | TRBV6-5 | - | - | CASSYSETGFSQPQHF | TGTGCCAGCAGTTACTCGGAAACAGGGTTCTCCCAGCCCCAGCATTTT
TRBJ2-2 | TRBV27 | TRBD1 | - | CASSTRDRVTGELFF | TGTGCCAGCAGTACCCGGGACAGGGTAACCGGGGAGCTGTTTTTT
TRBJ2-3 | TRBV4-1 | TRBD1 | - | CASSQGDRVGDTQYF | TGCGCCAGCAGCCAAGGTGACAGGGTGGGAGATACGCAGTATTTT
TRBJ2-7 | TRBV7-9 | - | few | CASSSSNAGAFFWQYF | TGTGCCAGCAGCTCTTCTAACGCAGGGGCGTTTTTCTGGCAGTACTTC
TRBJ1-2 | TRBV30 | - | many | CAWSDYGYTF | TGTGCCTGGAGTGATTATGGCTACACCTTC
TRBJ1-3 | TRBV6-1 | TRBD1 | - | CASTVGQYSGNTIYF | TGTGCCAGCACCGTGGGACAGTACTCTGGAAACACCATATATTTT
TRBJ1-3 | TRBV6-1 | - | few | CASSPGATGNTIYF | TGTGCCAGCAGTCCCGGGGCTACCGGAAACACCATATATTTT
TRBJ1-1 | TRBV29-1 | - | many | CSVEERRENTEAFF | TGCAGCGTTGAAGAGCGGCGGGAGAACACTGAAGCTTTCTTT
TRBJ2-3 | TRBV6-1 | TRBD2 | few | CASKRGGWDTQYF | TGTGCCAGCAAGCGGGGGGGATGGGATACGCAGTATTTT
TRBJ2-3 | TRBV5-1 | TRBD2 | - | CASSLRGGGAQQDTQYF | TGTGCCAGCAGCCTACGCGGCGGGGGGGCTCAACAAGATACGCAGTATTTT
TRBJ1-1 | TRBV9 | - | many | CASSVDGGMNTEAFF | TGTGCCAGCAGCGTAGATGGAGGAATGAACACTGAAGCTTTCTTT
TRBJ1-1 | TRBV5-6 | TRBD1 | few | CASTSDRGKVNTEAFF | TGTGCCAGCACCTCGGACAGGGGAAAGGTGAACACTGAAGCTTTCTTT
TRBJ2-3 | TRBV2 | - | many | CASLQSTDTQYF | TGTGCCAGCTTGCAGTCCACAGATACGCAGTATTTT
TRBJ2-5 | TRBV7-9 | TRBD1 | few | CASSVTGVETQYF | TGTGCCAGCAGCGTGACAGGGGTAGAGACCCAGTACTTC
TRBJ2-3 | TRBV7-7 | TRBD1 | few | CASSARTGHADTQYF | TGTGCTAGCAGCGCCCGGACAGGGCACGCAGATACGCAGTATTTT
TRBJ2-1 | TRBV15 | - | few | CATSRDWGGGPMNEQFF | TGTGCCACCAGCAGAGATTGGGGGGGGGGGCCAATGAATGAGCAGTTCTTC
TRBJ2-3 | TRBV11-1 | TRBD2 | many | CASSQTYGGGAADTQYF | TGTGCCAGCAGCCAGACCTACGGCGGGGGGGCGGCAGATACGCAGTATTTT